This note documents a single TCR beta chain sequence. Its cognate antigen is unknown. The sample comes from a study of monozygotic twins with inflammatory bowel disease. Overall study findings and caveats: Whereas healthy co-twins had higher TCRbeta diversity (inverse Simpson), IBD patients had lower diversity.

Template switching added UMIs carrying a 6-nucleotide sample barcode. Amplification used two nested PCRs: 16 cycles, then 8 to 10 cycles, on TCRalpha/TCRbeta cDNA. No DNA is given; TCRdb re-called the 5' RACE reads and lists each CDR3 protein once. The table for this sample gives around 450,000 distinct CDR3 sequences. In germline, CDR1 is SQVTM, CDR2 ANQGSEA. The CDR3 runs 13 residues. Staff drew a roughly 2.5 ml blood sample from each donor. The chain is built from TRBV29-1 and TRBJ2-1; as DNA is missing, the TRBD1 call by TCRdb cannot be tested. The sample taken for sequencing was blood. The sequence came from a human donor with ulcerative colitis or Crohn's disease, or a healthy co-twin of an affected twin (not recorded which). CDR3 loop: CSVVWGRGLEQFF.